This is a list of T cell receptor beta chains from one sample in a study of blood T cell repertoires in COVID-19. Method: immunoSEQ multiplex PCR; TCRdb's copy keeps in-frame clones and lacks some. The table lists about 120,000 clones, more than 75% of them singletons, with 3% to 3.5% in the top ten. Sample: peripheral blood. These receptors were obtained from a man aged 40-50 years with acute or convalescent COVID-19. CDR3s include the opening cysteine and the closing phenylalanine or tryptophan. The order of the fields is J gene, clone size, V gene, D gene, CDR3 protein, CDR3 DNA. A D gene is named only where the DNA matches it firmly. Some rows mark clone size as missing; the rest say once, few, many or name a class of expanded clone.

j_gene: TRBJ2-2; abundance: .; v_gene: TRBV15; d_gene: .; CDR3aa: CATSRALGELFF; CDR3nt: TGTGCCACCAGCAGAGCTTTGGGGGAGCTGTTTTTT
j_gene: TRBJ2-7; abundance: .; v_gene: TRBV11-1; d_gene: TRBD1; CDR3aa: CASITGHRGYEQYF; CDR3nt: TGTGCCAGCATCACCGGGCACAGGGGCTACGAGCAGTACTTC
j_gene: TRBJ2-3; abundance: .; v_gene: TRBV3-1/TRBV3-2; d_gene: TRBD2; CDR3aa: CASSQEVVAGLPDTQYF; CDR3nt: TGTGCCAGCAGCCAAGAGGTGGTAGCGGGGCTCCCAGATACGCAGTATTTT
j_gene: TRBJ1-4; abundance: .; v_gene: TRBV7-9; d_gene: TRBD1; CDR3aa: CASSLVGQGLNEKLFF; CDR3nt: TGTGCCAGCAGCTTAGTTGGACAGGGGCTTAATGAAAAACTGTTTTTT
j_gene: TRBJ1-5; abundance: .; v_gene: TRBV5-1; d_gene: TRBD1; CDR3aa: CASSFTGDQPQHF; CDR3nt: TGCGCCAGTTCCTTTACAGGGGATCAGCCCCAGCATTTT
j_gene: TRBJ2-7; abundance: few; v_gene: TRBV5-4; d_gene: .; CDR3aa: CASGAPYEQYF; CDR3nt: TGTGCCAGCGGGGCCCCCTACGAGCAGTACTTC
j_gene: TRBJ2-7; abundance: .; v_gene: TRBV6-5; d_gene: .; CDR3aa: CASSTSPGIFLEQYF; CDR3nt: TGTGCCAGCAGTACTAGCCCGGGAATTTTTCTCGAGCAGTACTTC
j_gene: TRBJ2-7; abundance: .; v_gene: TRBV18; d_gene: .; CDR3aa: CASSPRSAAYEQYF; CDR3nt: TGTGCCAGCTCACCAAGGAGCGCGGCCTACGAGCAGTACTTC
j_gene: TRBJ2-3; abundance: .; v_gene: TRBV5-4; d_gene: .; CDR3aa: CASSPSPDRTSTDTQYF; CDR3nt: TGTGCCAGCAGCCCTTCTCCGGACAGAACTAGCACAGATACGCAGTATTTT
j_gene: TRBJ2-7; abundance: .; v_gene: TRBV6-5; d_gene: .; CDR3aa: CASSRLAFGEQYF; CDR3nt: TGTGCCAGCAGTCGGCTAGCTTTTGGCGAGCAGTACTTC
j_gene: TRBJ2-6; abundance: .; v_gene: TRBV18; d_gene: TRBD2; CDR3aa: CASSPPGGAGANVLTF; CDR3nt: TGTGCCAGCTCACCACCGGGAGGGGCTGGGGCCAACGTCCTGACTTTC
j_gene: TRBJ1-5; abundance: .; v_gene: TRBV6-1; d_gene: .; CDR3aa: CASSERSYEEYNQPQHF; CDR3nt: TGTGCCAGCAGTGAAAGGTCGTACGAGGAATACAATCAGCCCCAGCATTTT
j_gene: TRBJ2-2; abundance: .; v_gene: TRBV5-1; d_gene: .; CDR3aa: CASSVVAGQSTGELFF; CDR3nt: TGCGCCAGCAGCGTCGTAGCGGGACAGTCCACCGGGGAGCTGTTTTTT
j_gene: TRBJ1-3; abundance: few; v_gene: TRBV7-9; d_gene: .; CDR3aa: CASSLFRAQTGNTIYF; CDR3nt: TGTGCCAGCAGCTTGTTCAGGGCTCAAACTGGAAACACCATATATTTT
j_gene: TRBJ2-1; abundance: .; v_gene: TRBV24-1; d_gene: .; CDR3aa: CATSETGSSYNEQFF; CDR3nt: TGTGCCACCAGTGAGACAGGTTCTTCCTACAATGAGCAGTTCTTC
j_gene: TRBJ2-1; abundance: .; v_gene: TRBV29-1; d_gene: TRBD1; CDR3aa: CSARTGSYNEQFF; CDR3nt: TGCAGCGCAAGGACAGGTAGCTACAATGAGCAGTTCTTC
j_gene: TRBJ2-3; abundance: few; v_gene: TRBV5-4; d_gene: TRBD2; CDR3aa: CASSRTYSGDTQYF; CDR3nt: TGTGCCAGCAGCAGAACCTATAGCGGGGATACGCAGTATTTT
j_gene: TRBJ2-7; abundance: once; v_gene: TRBV6-5; d_gene: TRBD2; CDR3aa: CASSYGASGSSYEQYF; CDR3nt: TGTGCCAGCAGTTACGGGGCTAGCGGTAGCTCCTACGAGCAGTACTTC
j_gene: TRBJ2-3; abundance: .; v_gene: TRBV4-1; d_gene: .; CDR3aa: CASGKTDTDTQYF; CDR3nt: TGCGCCAGCGGTAAGACAGACACAGATACGCAGTATTTT
j_gene: TRBJ2-5; abundance: .; v_gene: TRBV23-1; d_gene: .; CDR3aa: CASSQLHGDF; CDR3nt: TGCGCCAGCAGTCAGCTCCACGGGGACTTC
j_gene: TRBJ2-3; abundance: .; v_gene: TRBV18; d_gene: .; CDR3aa: CASSPPQTATDTQYF; CDR3nt: TGTGCCAGCTCACCGCCCCAGACAGCCACAGATACGCAGTATTTT
j_gene: TRBJ1-3; abundance: .; v_gene: TRBV19; d_gene: .; CDR3aa: CASSISTGGNTIYF; CDR3nt: TGTGCCAGTAGTATAAGTACAGGCGGAAACACCATATATTTT
j_gene: TRBJ1-3; abundance: .; v_gene: TRBV7-9; d_gene: TRBD1; CDR3aa: CASSPMTGAGNTIYF; CDR3nt: TGTGCCAGCAGCCCCATGACAGGGGCGGGAAACACCATATATTTT
j_gene: TRBJ1-5; abundance: .; v_gene: TRBV21-1; d_gene: .; CDR3aa: CASSGWDRVLYQPQHF; CDR3nt: TGTGCCAGCAGCGGGTGGGACAGGGTATTATATCAGCCCCAGCATTTT
j_gene: TRBJ1-1; abundance: .; v_gene: TRBV6-5; d_gene: TRBD1; CDR3aa: CASSYLRQGNTEAFF; CDR3nt: TGTGCCAGCAGTTATCTCAGACAGGGGAACACTGAAGCTTTCTTT
j_gene: TRBJ2-7; abundance: .; v_gene: TRBV21-1; d_gene: .; CDR3aa: CASSKDRGRAGANEQYF; CDR3nt: TGTGCCAGCAGCAAAGATAGGGGGCGGGCAGGGGCCAACGAGCAGTACTTC
j_gene: TRBJ2-2; abundance: .; v_gene: TRBV3-1/TRBV3-2; d_gene: .; CDR3aa: CASSQGGRGNTGELFF; CDR3nt: TGTGCCAGCAGCCAAGGAGGCAGGGGGAACACCGGGGAGCTGTTTTTT
j_gene: TRBJ2-2; abundance: .; v_gene: TRBV5-4; d_gene: .; CDR3aa: CASSLSVDSGELFF; CDR3nt: TGTGCCAGCAGCTTGTCGGTCGATTCCGGGGAGCTGTTTTTT
j_gene: TRBJ2-2; abundance: .; v_gene: TRBV10-1; d_gene: TRBD2; CDR3aa: CASSVAGGTGELFF; CDR3nt: TGCGCCAGCAGTGTAGCGGGGGGGACCGGGGAGCTGTTTTTT
j_gene: TRBJ2-6; abundance: few; v_gene: TRBV2; d_gene: .; CDR3aa: CASSGAEQGANVLTF; CDR3nt: TGTGCCAGCAGTGGGGCCGAACAGGGGGCCAACGTCCTGACTTTC
j_gene: TRBJ1-5; abundance: .; v_gene: TRBV7-2; d_gene: .; CDR3aa: CASSLVGTSGVLQPQHF; CDR3nt: TGTGCCAGCAGCTTAGTCGGCACTTCGGGGGTTCTACAGCCCCAGCATTTT
j_gene: TRBJ1-2; abundance: .; v_gene: TRBV23-1; d_gene: .; CDR3aa: CASSQSLAAQGNRCGYTF; CDR3nt: TGCGCCAGCAGTCAATCCCTTGCCGCACAGGGCAATAGGTGTGGCTACACCTTC
j_gene: TRBJ1-5; abundance: once; v_gene: TRBV2; d_gene: .; CDR3aa: CASRVDSNQPQHF; CDR3nt: TGTGCCAGCAGAGTAGACAGTAATCAGCCCCAGCATTTT
j_gene: TRBJ2-7; abundance: .; v_gene: TRBV9; d_gene: .; CDR3aa: CASSVGLATRKQYF; CDR3nt: TGTGCCAGCAGCGTAGGCCTAGCGACCAGGAAGCAGTACTTC
j_gene: TRBJ2-3; abundance: .; v_gene: TRBV5-4; d_gene: TRBD2; CDR3aa: CASSLKGLAGGPSYTQYF; CDR3nt: TGTGCCAGCAGCTTAAAGGGACTAGCGGGGGGGCCGTCATATACGCAGTATTTT